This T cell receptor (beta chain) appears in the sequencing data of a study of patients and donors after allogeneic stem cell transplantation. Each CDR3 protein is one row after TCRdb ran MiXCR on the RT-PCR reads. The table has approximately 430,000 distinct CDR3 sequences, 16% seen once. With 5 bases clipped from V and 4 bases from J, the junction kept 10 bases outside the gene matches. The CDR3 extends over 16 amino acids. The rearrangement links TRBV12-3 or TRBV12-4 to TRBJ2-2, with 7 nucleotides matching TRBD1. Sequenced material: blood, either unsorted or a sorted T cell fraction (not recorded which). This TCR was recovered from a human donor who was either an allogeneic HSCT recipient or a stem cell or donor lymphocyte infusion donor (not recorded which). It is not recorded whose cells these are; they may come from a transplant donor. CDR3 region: CASSLQTGMGTGELFF. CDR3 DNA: TGTGCCAGCAGTCTCCAGACAGGGATGGGCACCGGGGAGCTGTTTTTT.